The 10 T cell receptor beta chains below come from one sample, sequenced in a study of tumor and adjacent non-tumor tissue in lung cancer. A modified ARM-PCR protocol with three rounds of nested PCR amplified TCRbeta. TCRdb itself ran the multiplex PCR reads through MiXCR, one entry per CDR3 protein. The table records 90,000 to 100,000 distinct CDR3 sequences, about 80% of them present only once. No cell sorting was done before RNA was extracted from the tissue. The normal lung tissue was taken more than 3 cm from the tumor edge. The sequencing sample was made of distant non-tumor lung tissue. These receptors all stem from a man aged 55 to 70 with small cell lung cancer.

This clonotype was observed a single time. The CDR3 ends on some other residue instead of the conserved phenylalanine or tryptophan, so this is likely a read error. Written as DNA, the CDR3 is TGTGCCAGCAGTGAGGATACGCGTTCTGGTGCCAACGTCCTGACTTTA. It encodes CASSEDTRSGANVLTL. The genes are TRBV6-1 and TRBJ2-6; no reliable D call. The V gene's germline CDR1 is MNHNS and CDR2 SASEGT. This CDR3 has 16 residues.

V is TRBV7-9 and J is TRBJ2-7; TRBD2 matches 8 bases. The CDR3 consists of 14 residues. The germline V gene encodes CDR1 SEHNR and CDR2 FQNEAQ (reference sequence). V lost 11 bases to trimming and J lost 1 base; unmatched junction nucleotides: 10. In DNA form, the CDR3 reads TGTGCCTGTAGCTTACAGCGGGGGTCCTACGAGCAGTACTTC. This codes for CACSLQRGSYEQYF. Supplemented by reference TRBV7-9 and TRBJ2-7, the full variable domain reads DTGVSQNPRHKITKRGQNVTFRCDPISEHNRLYWYRQTLGQGPEFLTYFQNEAQLEKSRLLSDRFSAERPKGSFSTLEIQRTEQGDSAMYLCACSLQRGSYEQYFGPGTRLTVT.

V usage is TRBV11-2 and J usage is TRBJ1-6; D may be TRBD1 (5 bases). The V end lost 9 bases, the J end lost 5 bases, and 20 bases lay between the germline ends. CDR1 is SGHAT, CDR2 FQNNGV, per germline. The CDR3 loop spans 16 amino acids. CDR3 residues: CASSIVGGGHNSPLHF. CDR3 bases: TGTGCCAGTAGCATAGTGGGGGGGGGACATAATTCACCCCTCCACTTT.

A note on this clonotype: An end of the junction differs from the germline gene, which may be a read error. This chain connects TRBV6-1 to TRBJ2-1, with D unresolved. The CDR3 contains 15 residues. Per the germline V gene, CDR1 is MNHNS and CDR2 is SASEGT. CDR3 sequence reads: CASSDTQSCYNEQFF. CDR3 coding DNA: TGTGCCAGCAGTGACACCCAAAGCTGCTACAACGAGCAGTTCTTC.

Note on this clonotype: A junction end diverges from the germline sequence, so it may reflect a read error. This rearrangement joins TRBV11-1 to TRBJ2-1; 8 bases map to TRBD2. Germline V gives CDR1 SGHAT, CDR2 FQDESV (reference sequence). The CDR3 covers 14 residues. CDR3 nucleotides: TGTGCCAGCGGCTTGCGGGAGGACCTCAATGAGCAGTTCTTC. It encodes CASGLREDLNEQFF.

With respect to this clonotype: Possible read error: a much larger clone is one base away. This rearrangement joins TRBV30 to TRBJ1-2, with a possible D match to TRBD1 (5 bases). Trimming pared 4 bases from V and 4 bases from J, leaving 16 bases between. The CDR3 contains 14 residues. The V gene's germline CDR1 is GTSNPN and CDR2 SVGIG (reference sequence). CDR3 DNA: TGTGCCTGGATCTGGACAAGGGGCGGCTATGGCTACACCTTC. Translating it yields CAWIWTRGGYGYTF.

This clonotype was recorded once. V usage is TRBV20-1 and J usage is TRBJ2-1, with D possibly being TRBD2 (6 bases). V lost 8 bases, J lost 3 bases, and 20 bases lay in between. CDR3 length: 15 amino acids. Per germline, CDR1 DFQATT and CDR2 SNEGSKA (reference sequence). CDR3 protein: CSTASSAISYNEQFF. DNA for the CDR3: TGCAGTACTGCATCTAGCGCCATAAGCTACAATGAGCAGTTCTTC.

This clonotype was seen just once. The chain carries TRBV11-3 and TRBJ2-7; 11 bases line up with TRBD2. This CDR3 has 16 amino acids. In germline, CDR1 is SGHNT, CDR2 YENEEA. J gave up 4 bases and V 0 bases, and 5 bases lay outside the gene matches. The CDR3 sequence: CASSLDGTSGFYEQYF. The CDR3 nucleotides read TGTGCCAGCAGCTTAGATGGGACTAGCGGATTTTACGAGCAGTACTTC. The full variable domain, rest sourced from reference TRBV11-3 and TRBJ2-7, is EAGVVQSPRYKIIEKKQPVAFWCNPISGHNTLYWYLQNLGQGPELLIRYENEEAVDDSQLPKDRFSAERLKGVDSTLKIQPAELGDSAVYLCASSLDGTSGFYEQYFGPGTRLTVT.

The sample holds one count of this clonotype. A junction boundary mismatches the germline segment, possibly from a read error. The chain employs TRBV29-1 and TRBJ2-3, with TRBD2 as a possible D gene (6 bases). Germline V gene lookup returns CDR1 SQVTM and CDR2 ANQGSEA. The CDR3 loop spans 13 amino acids. Here the CDR3 reads CSVEAGNTATQYF. The CDR3 DNA sequence: TGCAGTGTTGAGGCGGGAAACACAGCTACGCAGTATTTT.

Details on this clonotype: The missing conserved phenylalanine or tryptophan at the end of this CDR3 makes a read error likely. The chain has TRBV20-1 and TRBJ2-2, with D hard to call. The germline CDR1 and CDR2 sequences are DFQATT and SNEGSKA (reference sequence). The CDR3 runs 14 residues. Written as DNA, the CDR3 is TGCAGTGCTGGAGATATAGATTGGATCGGGGAGCTGTTTCTT. This sequence encodes CSAGDIDWIGELFL.